The present TCR beta chain was sequenced within a study of T cell repertoires in MIS-A myocarditis. TCRdb's copy holds only in-frame clones and misses some; the assay was immunoSEQ multiplex PCR. The sample lists about 10,000 clones, about 89% occurring once. The CDR3 loop spans 15 amino acids. Germline V CDR1 and CDR2: LNHDA, SQIVND (reference sequence). After removal of 5 bases from V and 1 base from J, the junction contained 7 bases not matched to a gene. This chain links TRBV19 with TRBJ2-5; TRBD1 agrees at 7 bases. The clonotype originates from a man between 18 and 35 years old with fulminant myocarditis from multisystem inflammatory syndrome in adults (MIS-A) after COVID-19. Material for sequencing was thoracic lymph node tissue obtained at autopsy. The CDR3 sequence: CASSARTGAQETQYF. For the CDR3, the DNA is TGTGCCAGTAGTGCCAGGACAGGAGCCCAAGAGACCCAGTACTTC.